These 24 T cell receptor beta chains share one sample of origin, sequenced in a study of cytomegalovirus exposure and HLA in healthy donors. The PCR employed 60 Vbeta primers together with 13 Jbeta primers. TCRdb's table, derived via immunoSEQ multiplex PCR, lists solely in-frame clones and lacks some. The repertoire includes about 150,000 clones, approximately 84% of them detected once, and around 3.2% sits in the top ten. Material: PBMCs. These receptors were taken from a woman aged 50 to 60 in good health and CMV-seropositive.

The rearrangement uses TRBV4-1 and TRBJ1-6; D is possibly TRBD1 (6 bases). Per germline, CDR1 MGHRA and CDR2 YSYEKL. V lost 7 bases and J lost 8, with 21 bases in between. The CDR3 length is 16 residues. The CDR3 region is CASTPRPTGKDSPLHF. In DNA form, the CDR3 reads TGCGCCAGCACCCCAAGACCTACAGGGAAGGATTCACCCCTCCACTTT.

J is TRBJ2-1 and V is TRBV11-2; D is possibly TRBD1 (6 bases). Germline CDR1 reads SGHAT; CDR2 reads FQNNGV. CDR3 length equals 13 residues. Between the trimmed V and J ends, which lost 2 bases and 9 bases, there was a span of 11 bases. CDR3 DNA: TGTGCCAGCAGCTTACAGCTCAGGGGTGAGCAGTTCTTC. It yields the protein CASSLQLRGEQFF.

This clone was seen a handful of times. The chain couples TRBV5-4 to TRBJ1-1; TRBD1 matches at 7 bases. This CDR3 comprises 13 residues. Germline values: CDR1 SGHNT, CDR2 YYREEE (reference sequence). Trimming cost V 5 bases and J 10 bases; bases outside gene matches: 11. CDR3 protein: CASRPWTGQGAFF. In nucleotides, the CDR3 is TGTGCCAGCAGACCGTGGACAGGCCAGGGAGCTTTCTTT.

This chain links TRBV7-2 with TRBJ2-1; 11 nucleotides align to TRBD2. V dropped 5 bases and J dropped 4; count of bases not matched to a gene: 10. Germline V gene data show CDR1 as SGHTA and CDR2 as FQGNSA. The CDR3 runs 17 residues. The CDR3 protein is CASSSLPGTSGYNEQFF. The CDR3 bases are TGTGCCAGCAGCAGCCTCCCTGGGACTAGCGGTTACAATGAGCAGTTCTTC.

The chain has TRBV4-3 and TRBJ1-2, with 8 bases fitting TRBD1. V shed 1 base, J shed 4 bases, and the junction held 8 bases outside the gene matches. Germline CDR1 is LGHNA and CDR2 is YSLEER. This CDR3 region has 16 residues. The CDR3 DNA sequence: TGCGCCAGCAGCCAAGCCTCAACCAGGGGGCCCTATGGCTACACCTTC. The encoded protein is CASSQASTRGPYGYTF.

This chain connects TRBV6-5 to TRBJ1-1; D ambiguous. Germline lookup yields CDR1 MNHEY and CDR2 SVGAGI. The CDR3 extends over 14 amino acids. V lost 0 bases and J 5 bases, leaving 10 bases between the germline ends. CDR3 residues: CASSYSREVTEAFF. In nucleotides, the CDR3 is TGTGCCAGCAGTTACTCACGGGAAGTAACTGAAGCTTTCTTT.

The J gene is TRBJ1-3, the V gene TRBV7-2, with 8 bases matching TRBD1. The CDR3 covers 15 residues. V lost 5 bases and J lost 0; bases outside the gene matches: 3. In germline, CDR1 is SGHTA, CDR2 FQGNSA. The CDR3 here is CASSLDRDSGNTIYF. The CDR3 DNA follows: TGTGCCAGCAGCCTGGACAGGGACTCTGGAAACACCATATATTTT.

This clone showed up just a few times. The chain carries TRBV19 and TRBJ2-7; TRBD1 matches at 8 bases. Germline CDR1 is LNHDA and CDR2 is SQIVND (reference sequence). The V segment lost 6 bases and the J segment 4 bases; nucleotides outside the gene matches: 8. CDR3 size: 14 residues. The CDR3, as DNA: TGTGCCAGTAGCATGGGGGGACAGGAATACGAGCAGTACTTC. It codes for CASSMGGQEYEQYF.

V usage is TRBV27 and J usage is TRBJ2-7; TRBD2 aligns across 10 bases. The length of the CDR3 is 15 residues. Trimming removed 3 bases from V and 5 bases from J; junction bases left unmatched: 7. Germline V gives CDR1 MNHEY, CDR2 SMNVEV (reference sequence). The CDR3 bases are TGTGCCAGCAGTTTCACTAGCGGGGTGTCAAACGAGCAGTACTTC. Its protein product is CASSFTSGVSNEQYF.

This chain links TRBV13 with TRBJ1-2, with TRBD1 identical over 9 bases. V was pared by 2 bases and J by 2 bases, with 3 bases of the junction left unmatched. Germline assignment: CDR1 PRHDT and CDR2 FYEKMQ (reference sequence). CDR3 length: 15 amino acids. For the CDR3, the DNA is TGTGCCAGCAGCTTACCCGGGACAGGGAACTATGGCTACACCTTC. This codes for CASSLPGTGNYGYTF.

This chain joins TRBV5-5 and TRBJ1-5; 8 bases line up with TRBD1. CDR3 size: 15 residues. Trimming cost V 4 bases and J 0 bases; bases outside gene matches: 3. The V gene's germline CDR1 is SGHKS and CDR2 YYEKEE (reference sequence). The DNA for the CDR3 is TGTGCCAGCAGCGAGGGACAGGCTAGCAATCAGCCCCAGCATTTT. The encoded protein is CASSEGQASNQPQHF. The full variable domain, completed using reference TRBV5-5 and TRBJ1-5, is DAGVTQSPTHLIKTRGQQVTLRCSPISGHKSVSWYQQVLGQGPQFIFQYYEKEERGRGNFPDRFSARQFPNYSSELNVNALLLGDSALYLCASSEGQASNQPQHFGDGTRLSIL.

The chain couples TRBV18 to TRBJ2-7; D may be TRBD1 (6 bases). Germline CDR1 and CDR2: KGHSH and LQKENI. The CDR3 is 14 residues long. Between the trimmed V and J ends, which lost 2 bases and 2 bases, there was a span of 10 bases. DNA of the CDR3: TGTGCCAGCTCACCATTCCGGGACACCTACGAGCAGTACTTC. Amino acid sequence: CASSPFRDTYEQYF.

The chain employs TRBV30 and TRBJ1-2, with TRBD1 matching over 9 bases. Germline CDR1 is GTSNPN and CDR2 is SVGIG (reference sequence). The V segment lost 0 bases and the J segment 10 bases; nucleotides outside the gene matches: 9. The CDR3 sequence is 14 residues long. CDR3 residues: CAWSVVERQGVYTF. DNA of the CDR3: TGTGCCTGGAGTGTAGTCGAGAGACAGGGGGTCTACACCTTC. Full variable domain (remainder filled in from reference TRBV30 and TRBJ1-2): SQTIHQWPATLVQPVGSPLSLECTVEGTSNPNLYWYRQAAGRGLQLLFYSVGIGQISSEVPQNLSASRPQDRQFILSSKKLLLSDSGFYLCAWSVVERQGVYTFGSGTRLTVV.

The chain links TRBV5-4 to TRBJ2-7, with D possibly matching TRBD2 (6 bases). The CDR3 runs 12 residues. Germline lookup yields CDR1 SGHNT and CDR2 YYREEE (reference sequence). Between the trimmed V and J ends, which lost 4 bases and 7 bases, there was a span of 12 bases. The DNA for the CDR3 is TGTGCCAGCAGCCGGGAGATAGGAGAGCAGTACTTC. Its protein product is CASSREIGEQYF.

In this sample, this clone turned up a few times. J is TRBJ2-5 and V is TRBV7-2; D is uncertain. The CDR3 runs 11 residues. The germline V and J ends were trimmed by 2 bases and 5 bases, with 3 bases remaining between them. Germline values: CDR1 SGHTA, CDR2 FQGNSA. CDR3 sequence: CASSLQETQYF. For the CDR3, the DNA is TGTGCCAGCAGCTTACAGGAGACCCAGTACTTC.

The chain links TRBV5-6 to TRBJ2-7, with no clear D. V dropped 6 bases and J dropped 2 bases, with 15 bases sitting between them. The CDR3 length is 14 residues. CDR1 is SGHDT, CDR2 YYEEEE, per germline. CDR3 residues: CASTAVRNPYEQYF. CDR3 coding DNA: TGTGCCAGCACCGCGGTACGGAATCCCTACGAGCAGTACTTC.

The chain employs TRBV7-9 and TRBJ2-7; a weak D match, TRBD2 (7 bases). Germline CDR1 SEHNR, CDR2 FQNEAQ (reference sequence). V lost 1 base and J 4 bases, leaving 14 bases between the germline ends. The CDR3 contains 15 residues. The CDR3 sequence: CASSLEGGRGYEQYF. DNA of the CDR3: TGTGCCAGCAGCTTAGAGGGGGGGCGAGGGTACGAGCAGTACTTC.

This clone was seen more than once but under ten times. This chain connects TRBV5-1 to TRBJ1-2; perhaps TRBD1 as D (5 bases). V was trimmed by 2 bases and J by 8 bases, leaving 13 bases between them. Germline CDR1 is SGHRS and CDR2 is YFSETQ. There are 13 residues in the CDR3. The CDR3 nucleotides are TGCGCCAGCAGCTTTCAGGGATCAGGGGGCTACACCTTC. Residues: CASSFQGSGGYTF.

V usage is TRBV9 and J usage is TRBJ1-3; TRBD1 agrees at 8 bases. The germline CDR1 and CDR2 sequences are SGDLS and YYNGEE. V was pared by 4 bases and J by 3 bases, with 6 bases of the junction left unmatched. This CDR3 spans 15 amino acids. The CDR3 sequence is CASSPGGGGGNTIYF. Here the CDR3 DNA reads TGTGCCAGCAGCCCAGGGGGCGGTGGTGGAAACACCATATATTTT.

This clone was seen just once. V usage is TRBV9 and J usage is TRBJ1-4; 12 nucleotides agree with TRBD1. Germline lookup yields CDR1 SGDLS and CDR2 YYNGEE. The CDR3 is made up of 19 amino acids. V lost 0 bases to trimming and J lost 7 bases; unmatched junction nucleotides: 13. The CDR3 nucleotides read TGTGCCAGCAGCGTAGATGTGGGGACAGGGGGCGCAGGACTTGAAAAACTGTTTTTT. Translating gives CASSVDVGTGGAGLEKLFF.

This sequence joins TRBV10-3 and TRBJ1-1; D call uncertain. V was shortened by 4 bases and J by 7 bases, with 13 bases between the two germline ends. The CDR3 is made up of 13 amino acids. The germline V gene has CDR1 ENHRY and CDR2 SYGVKD. The CDR3 DNA reads TGTGCCATCAGTGCCCTAGACGGCAGTGAAGCTTTCTTT. Protein: CAISALDGSEAFF.

J is TRBJ2-3 and V is TRBV2; D possibly corresponds to TRBD2 (6 bases). V lost 7 bases and J 1 base, leaving 9 bases between the germline ends. CDR3 size: 13 residues. CDR1 and CDR2 from the germline V gene are SNHLY and FYNNEI. Written as DNA, the CDR3 is TGTGCCAGCAAGGAGCGGGGCACAGATACGCAGTATTTT. Translation: CASKERGTDTQYF. Filled out from reference TRBV2 and TRBJ2-3, the complete variable domain reads EPEVTQTPSHQVTQMGQEVILRCVPISNHLYFYWYRQILGQKVEFLVSFYNNEISEKSEIFDDQFSVERPDGSNFTLKIRSTKLEDSAMYFCASKERGTDTQYFGPGTRLTVL.

The chain uses TRBV5-4 and TRBJ2-3, with a tentative D call TRBD2 (5 bases). The CDR3 covers 15 residues. Germline loops: CDR1 SGHNT, CDR2 YYREEE (reference sequence). Trimming removed 1 base from V and 0 bases from J, with 9 bases in between. CDR3 sequence: CASSLPGSSTDTQYF. DNA of the CDR3: TGTGCCAGCAGCTTGCCGGGGTCTAGCACAGATACGCAGTATTTT.

The sample holds one count of this clone. The rearrangement links TRBV19 to TRBJ1-4; 7 bases agree with TRBD1. Germline V gives CDR1 LNHDA, CDR2 SQIVND (reference sequence). The ends lost 6 bases at V and 11 bases at J; junction bases unmatched: 15. This CDR3 is 15 amino acids long. CDR3 sequence reads: CASSVGQMGGWKLFF. The CDR3 nucleotides are TGTGCCAGTAGCGTGGGACAGATGGGAGGCTGGAAACTGTTTTTT.